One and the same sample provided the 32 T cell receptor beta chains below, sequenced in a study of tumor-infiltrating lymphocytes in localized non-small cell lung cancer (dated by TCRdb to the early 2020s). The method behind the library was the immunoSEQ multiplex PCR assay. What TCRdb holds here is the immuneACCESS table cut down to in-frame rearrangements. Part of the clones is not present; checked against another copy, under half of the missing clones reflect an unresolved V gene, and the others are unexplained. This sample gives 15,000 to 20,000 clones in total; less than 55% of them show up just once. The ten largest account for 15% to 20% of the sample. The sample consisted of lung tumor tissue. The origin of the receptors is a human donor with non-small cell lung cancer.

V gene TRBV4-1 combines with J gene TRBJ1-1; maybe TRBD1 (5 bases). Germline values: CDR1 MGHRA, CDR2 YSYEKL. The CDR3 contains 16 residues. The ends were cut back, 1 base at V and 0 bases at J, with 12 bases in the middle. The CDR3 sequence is CASSQGDRVMNTEAFF. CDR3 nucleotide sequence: TGCGCCAGCAGCCAAGGTGACAGAGTAATGAACACTGAAGCTTTCTTT.

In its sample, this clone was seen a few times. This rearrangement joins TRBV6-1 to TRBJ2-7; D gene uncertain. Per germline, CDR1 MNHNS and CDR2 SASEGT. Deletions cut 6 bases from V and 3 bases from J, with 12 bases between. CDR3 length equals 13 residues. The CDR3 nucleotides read TGTGCCAGCAGGTCTGGGTGGGACTACGAGCAGTACTTC. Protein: CASRSGWDYEQYF.

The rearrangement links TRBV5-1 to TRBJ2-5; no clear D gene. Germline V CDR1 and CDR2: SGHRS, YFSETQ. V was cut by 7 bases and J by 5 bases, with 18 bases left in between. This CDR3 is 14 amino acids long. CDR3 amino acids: CASAPGPSSETQYF. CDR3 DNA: TGCGCCAGCGCCCCGGGTCCAAGTTCGGAGACCCAGTACTTC.

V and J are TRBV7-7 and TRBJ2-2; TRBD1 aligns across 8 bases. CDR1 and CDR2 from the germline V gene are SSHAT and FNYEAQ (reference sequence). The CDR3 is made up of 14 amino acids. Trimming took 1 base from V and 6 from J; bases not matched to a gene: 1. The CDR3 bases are TGTGCCAGCAGCTTAGAACAGGGGGCCGGGGAGCTGTTTTTT. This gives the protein CASSLEQGAGELFF.

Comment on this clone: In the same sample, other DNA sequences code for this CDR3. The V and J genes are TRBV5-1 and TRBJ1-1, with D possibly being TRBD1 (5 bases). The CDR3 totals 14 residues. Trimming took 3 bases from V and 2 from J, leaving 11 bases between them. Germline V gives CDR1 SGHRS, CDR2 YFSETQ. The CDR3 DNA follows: TGCGCCAGCAGCTCCTATACAGGAAACACTGAAGCTTTCTTT. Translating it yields CASSSYTGNTEAFF.

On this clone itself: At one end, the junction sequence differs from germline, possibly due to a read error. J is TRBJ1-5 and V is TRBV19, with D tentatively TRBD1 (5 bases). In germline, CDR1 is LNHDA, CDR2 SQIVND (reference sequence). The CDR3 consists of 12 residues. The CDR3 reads CASSISDTPVNF. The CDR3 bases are TGTGCCAGTAGTATATCGGACACTCCCGTGAATTTT. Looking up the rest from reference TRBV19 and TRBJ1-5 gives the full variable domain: DGGITQSPKYLFRKEGQNVTLSCEQNLNHDAMYWYRQDPGQGLRLIYYSQIVNDFQKGDIAEGYSVSREKKESFPLTVTSAQKNPTAFYLCASSISDTPVNFGDGTRLSIL.

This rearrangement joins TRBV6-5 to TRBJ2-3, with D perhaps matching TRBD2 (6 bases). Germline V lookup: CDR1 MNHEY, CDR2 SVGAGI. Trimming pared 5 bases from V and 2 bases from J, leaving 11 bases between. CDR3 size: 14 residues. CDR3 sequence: CASSHRLVTDTQYF. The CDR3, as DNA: TGTGCCAGCAGTCATCGACTAGTCACAGATACGCAGTATTTT.

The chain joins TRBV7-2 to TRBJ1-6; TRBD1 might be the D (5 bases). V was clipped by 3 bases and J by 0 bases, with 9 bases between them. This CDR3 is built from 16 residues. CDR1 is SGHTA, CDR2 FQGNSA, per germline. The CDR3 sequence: CASSFQGYSYNSPLHF. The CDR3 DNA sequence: TGTGCCAGCAGCTTCCAGGGATACTCCTATAATTCACCCCTCCACTTT.

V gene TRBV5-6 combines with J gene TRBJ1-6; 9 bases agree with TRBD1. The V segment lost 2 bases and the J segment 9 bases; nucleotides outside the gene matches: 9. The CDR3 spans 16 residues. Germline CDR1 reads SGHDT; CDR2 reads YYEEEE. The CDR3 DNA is TGTGCCAGCAGCTTAACCGGGACAGGGTTGATTTCACCCCTCCACTTT. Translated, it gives CASSLTGTGLISPLHF.

CDR3 nucleotide sequence: TGTGCCAGCAGCTTAGACCGGCCCTACGAGCAGTACTTC. This gives the protein CASSLDRPYEQYF. The chain joins TRBV7-9 to TRBJ2-7, with D hard to call. Germline-derived CDR1 and CDR2 are SEHNR and FQNEAQ (reference sequence). V was trimmed by 1 base and J by 2 bases, leaving 6 bases between them. The CDR3 runs to 13 residues.

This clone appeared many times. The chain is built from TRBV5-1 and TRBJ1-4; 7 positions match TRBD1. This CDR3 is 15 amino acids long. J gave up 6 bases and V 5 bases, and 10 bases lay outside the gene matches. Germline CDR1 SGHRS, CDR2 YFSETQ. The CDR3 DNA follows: TGCGCCAGCAGACGGCGTCCCGGACAGGATGAAAAACTGTTTTTT. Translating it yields CASRRRPGQDEKLFF.

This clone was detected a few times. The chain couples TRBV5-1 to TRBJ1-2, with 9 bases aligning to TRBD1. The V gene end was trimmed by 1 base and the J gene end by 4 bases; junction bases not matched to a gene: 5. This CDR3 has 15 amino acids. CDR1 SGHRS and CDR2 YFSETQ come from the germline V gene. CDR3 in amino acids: CASSLHRGLAYGYTF. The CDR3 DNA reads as TGCGCCAGCAGCTTGCACAGGGGGCTCGCCTATGGCTACACCTTC. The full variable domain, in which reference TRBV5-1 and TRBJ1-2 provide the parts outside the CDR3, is KAGVTQTPRYLIKTRGQQVTLSCSPISGHRSVSWYQQTPGQGLQFLFEYFSETQRNKGNFPGRFSGRQFSNSRSEMNVSTLELGDSALYLCASSLHRGLAYGYTFGSGTRLTVV.

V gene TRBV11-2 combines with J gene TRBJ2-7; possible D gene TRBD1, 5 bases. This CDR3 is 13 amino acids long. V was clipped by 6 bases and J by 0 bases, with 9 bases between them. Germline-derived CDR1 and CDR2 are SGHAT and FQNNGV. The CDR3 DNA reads TGTGCCAGCAGGGACACTCTCTCCTACGAGCAGTACTTC. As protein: CASRDTLSYEQYF.

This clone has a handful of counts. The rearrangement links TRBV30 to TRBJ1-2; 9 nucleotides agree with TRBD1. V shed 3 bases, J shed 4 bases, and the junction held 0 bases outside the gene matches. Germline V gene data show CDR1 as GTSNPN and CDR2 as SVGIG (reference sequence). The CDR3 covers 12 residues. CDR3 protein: CAWRDRGYGYTF. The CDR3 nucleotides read TGTGCCTGGAGGGACAGGGGCTATGGCTACACCTTC.

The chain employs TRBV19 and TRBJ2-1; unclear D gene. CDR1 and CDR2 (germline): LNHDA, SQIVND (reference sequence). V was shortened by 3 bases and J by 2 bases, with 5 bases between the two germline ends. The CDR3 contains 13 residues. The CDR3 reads CASSIPPYNEQFF. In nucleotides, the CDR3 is TGTGCCAGTAGTATTCCCCCCTACAATGAGCAGTTCTTC.

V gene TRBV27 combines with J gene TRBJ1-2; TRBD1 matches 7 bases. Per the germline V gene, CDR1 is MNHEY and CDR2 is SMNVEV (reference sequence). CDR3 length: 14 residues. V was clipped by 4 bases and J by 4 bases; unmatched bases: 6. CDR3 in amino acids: CASSSDRVAYGYTF. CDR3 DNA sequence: TGTGCCAGCAGTTCCGACAGGGTTGCCTATGGCTACACCTTC.

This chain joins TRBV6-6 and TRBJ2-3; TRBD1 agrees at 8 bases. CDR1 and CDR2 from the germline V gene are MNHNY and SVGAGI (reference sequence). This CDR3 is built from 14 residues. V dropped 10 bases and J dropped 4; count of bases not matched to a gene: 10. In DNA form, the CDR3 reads TGTGCCACCCAGGGGGCGGGTTTCGCAGATACGCAGTATTTT. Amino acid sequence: CATQGAGFADTQYF.

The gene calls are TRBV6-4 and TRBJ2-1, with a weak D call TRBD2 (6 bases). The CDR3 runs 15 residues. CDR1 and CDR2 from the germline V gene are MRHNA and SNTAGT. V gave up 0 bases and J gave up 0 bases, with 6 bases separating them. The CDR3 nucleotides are TGTGCCAGCAGTGACTCTAGCGGCTCCTACAATGAGCAGTTCTTC. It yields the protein CASSDSSGSYNEQFF.

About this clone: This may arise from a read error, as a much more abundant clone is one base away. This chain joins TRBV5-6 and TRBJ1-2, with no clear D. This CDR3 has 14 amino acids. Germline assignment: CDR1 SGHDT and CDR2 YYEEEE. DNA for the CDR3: TGTGCCAGCAGCTTTTGGACTGCCTCCTATGGCTACATCTTC. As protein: CASSFWTASYGYIF.

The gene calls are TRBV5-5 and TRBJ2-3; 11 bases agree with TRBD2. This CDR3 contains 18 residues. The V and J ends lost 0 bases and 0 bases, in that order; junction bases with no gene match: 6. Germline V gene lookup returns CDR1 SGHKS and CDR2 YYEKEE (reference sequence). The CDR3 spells CASSLGLAGPTSTDTQYF. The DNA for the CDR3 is TGTGCCAGCAGCTTGGGACTAGCGGGGCCTACTAGCACAGATACGCAGTATTTT.

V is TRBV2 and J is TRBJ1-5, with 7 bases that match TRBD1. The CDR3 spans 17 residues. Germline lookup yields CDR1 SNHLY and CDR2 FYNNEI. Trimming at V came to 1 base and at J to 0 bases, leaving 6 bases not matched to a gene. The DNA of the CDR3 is TGTGCCAGCAGTGAAGGGTTGGGACAGTATAGCAATCAGCCCCAGCATTTT. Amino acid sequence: CASSEGLGQYSNQPQHF.

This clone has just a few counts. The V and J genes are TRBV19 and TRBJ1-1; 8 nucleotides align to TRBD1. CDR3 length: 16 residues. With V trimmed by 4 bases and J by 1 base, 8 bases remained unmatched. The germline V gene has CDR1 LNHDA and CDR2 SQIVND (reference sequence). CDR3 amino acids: CASSTGQGRGNTEAFF. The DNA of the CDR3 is TGTGCCAGTAGTACCGGACAGGGAAGGGGGAACACTGAAGCTTTCTTT.

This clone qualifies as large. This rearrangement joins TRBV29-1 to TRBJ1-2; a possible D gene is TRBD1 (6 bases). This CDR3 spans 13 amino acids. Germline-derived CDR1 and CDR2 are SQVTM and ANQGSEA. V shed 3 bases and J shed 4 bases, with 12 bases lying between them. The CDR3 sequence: CSVDETGSYGYTF. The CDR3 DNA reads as TGCAGCGTTGACGAAACAGGGAGCTATGGCTACACCTTC.

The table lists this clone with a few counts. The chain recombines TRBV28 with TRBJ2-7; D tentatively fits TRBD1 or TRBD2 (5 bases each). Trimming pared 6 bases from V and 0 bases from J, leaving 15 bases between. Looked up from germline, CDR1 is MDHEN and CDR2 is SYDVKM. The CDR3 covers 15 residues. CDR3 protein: CASSPGDGRSYEQYF. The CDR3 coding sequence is TGTGCCAGCAGCCCTGGGGACGGACGCTCCTACGAGCAGTACTTC.

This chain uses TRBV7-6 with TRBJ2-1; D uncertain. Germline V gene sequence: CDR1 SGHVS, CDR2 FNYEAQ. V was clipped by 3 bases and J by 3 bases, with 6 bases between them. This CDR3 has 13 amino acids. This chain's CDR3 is CASSFGIYNEQFF. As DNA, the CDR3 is TGTGCCAGCAGCTTTGGTATCTACAATGAGCAGTTCTTC.

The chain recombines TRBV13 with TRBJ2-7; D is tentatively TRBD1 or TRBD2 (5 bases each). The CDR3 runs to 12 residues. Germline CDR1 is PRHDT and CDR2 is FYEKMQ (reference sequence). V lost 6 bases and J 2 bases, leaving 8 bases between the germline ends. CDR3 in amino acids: CASRGEPYEQYF. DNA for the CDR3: TGTGCCAGCAGAGGGGAGCCCTACGAGCAGTACTTC.

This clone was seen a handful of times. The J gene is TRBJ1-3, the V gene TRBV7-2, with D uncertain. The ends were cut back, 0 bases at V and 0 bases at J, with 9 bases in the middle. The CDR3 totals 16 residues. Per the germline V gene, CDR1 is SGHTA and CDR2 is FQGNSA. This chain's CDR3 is CASSLAVRSSGNTIYF. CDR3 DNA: TGTGCCAGCAGCTTAGCGGTGAGGAGCTCTGGAAACACCATATATTTT.

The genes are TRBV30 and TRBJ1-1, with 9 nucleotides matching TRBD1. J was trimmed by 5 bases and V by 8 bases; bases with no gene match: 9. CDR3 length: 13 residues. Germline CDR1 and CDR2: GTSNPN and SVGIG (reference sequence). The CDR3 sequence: CAQRDRAVTEAFF. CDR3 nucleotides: TGTGCCCAGAGGGACAGGGCGGTGACTGAAGCTTTCTTT.

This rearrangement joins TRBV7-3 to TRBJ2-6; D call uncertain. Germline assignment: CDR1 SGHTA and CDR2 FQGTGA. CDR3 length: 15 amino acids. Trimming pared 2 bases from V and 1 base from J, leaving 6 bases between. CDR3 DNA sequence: TGTGCCAGCAGCTTATTGACTTCTGGGGCCAACGTCCTGACTTTC. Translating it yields CASSLLTSGANVLTF.

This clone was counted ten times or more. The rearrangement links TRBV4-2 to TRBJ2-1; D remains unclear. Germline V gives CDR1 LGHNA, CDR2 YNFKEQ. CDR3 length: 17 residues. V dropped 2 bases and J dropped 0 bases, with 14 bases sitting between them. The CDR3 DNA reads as TGTGCCAGCAGCCAAACCCCCCCCGAGTTCTCCTACAATGAGCAGTTCTTC. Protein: CASSQTPPEFSYNEQFF.

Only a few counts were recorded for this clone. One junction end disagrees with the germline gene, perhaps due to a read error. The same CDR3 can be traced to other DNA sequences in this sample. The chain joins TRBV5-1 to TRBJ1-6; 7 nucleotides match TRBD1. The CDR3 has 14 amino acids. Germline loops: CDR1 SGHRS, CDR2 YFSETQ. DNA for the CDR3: TGTGCCAGCAGCTTAGGGACAGAAGGCTCACCCCTCCACTTT. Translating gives CASSLGTEGSPLHF.

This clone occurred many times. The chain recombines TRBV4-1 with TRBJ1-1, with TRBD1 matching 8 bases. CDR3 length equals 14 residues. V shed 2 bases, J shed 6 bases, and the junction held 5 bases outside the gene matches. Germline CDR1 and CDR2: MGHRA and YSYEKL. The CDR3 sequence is CASSQHRQGPEAFF. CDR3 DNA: TGCGCCAGCAGCCAACATAGACAGGGGCCTGAAGCTTTCTTT.